These 12 T cell receptor beta chains came from one sample sequenced in a study of graft-versus-host responses after intestinal transplantation. Libraries were prepared by immunoSEQ multiplex PCR; TCRdb keeps only in-frame clonotypes and omits some of them. The sample carries fewer than 95,000 clones, over 80% recorded once. The antigens of these receptors remain unknown. Sequenced here: unstimulated CD8+ T cells sorted from spleen or lymph node cells, sampled before intestinal transplant. These receptors came from a human donor who received an intestinal transplant.

This clone is a singleton in its sample. V usage is TRBV6-5 and J usage is TRBJ2-7, with TRBD2 matching 7 bases. This CDR3 has 14 amino acids. The trim removed 5 bases at V and 0 bases at J, leaving 4 bases unmatched. Looked up from germline, CDR1 is MNHEY and CDR2 is SVGAGI. DNA of the CDR3: TGTGCCAGCAGTCGGGGGGATAGCTCCTACGAGCAGTACTTC. Translating gives CASSRGDSSYEQYF.

The gene calls are TRBV7-2 and TRBJ2-5; unclear D gene. The end of the DNA is better explained by TRBJ2-7, so the J call may be wrong. CDR1 SGHTA and CDR2 FQGNSA come from the germline V gene. CDR3 length equals 12 residues. The CDR3, as DNA: TGTGCCAGCAGCCATCCCTCCTACGAGCAGTACTTC. This gives the protein CASSHPSYEQYF.

A single count supports this clone. For the CDR3, the DNA is TGCGCCAGCAGTGAGTCGAGCGATGAGCAGTTCTTC. Protein: CASSESSDEQFF. V gene TRBV10-2 combines with J gene TRBJ2-1; no firm D call. Trimming took 0 bases from V and 8 from J, leaving 5 bases between them. Germline CDR1 and CDR2: WSHSY and SAAADI. The CDR3 spans 12 residues.

The chain joins TRBV6-5 to TRBJ1-2; D perhaps matches TRBD1 (5 bases). Germline CDR1 MNHEY, CDR2 SVGAGI. The CDR3 extends over 14 amino acids. Trimming cost V 6 bases and J 4 bases, with 15 bases left between them. CDR3 coding DNA: TGTGCCAGCAGCCACCAAGGGACTTTCTATGGCTACACCTTC. Protein product: CASSHQGTFYGYTF.

The sample holds one count of this clone. V usage is TRBV25-1 and J usage is TRBJ1-1; D ambiguous. V was trimmed by 8 bases and J by 1 base, leaving 14 bases between them. In germline, CDR1 is MGHDK, CDR2 SYGVNS. The length of the CDR3 is 14 residues. CDR3 sequence reads: CASAGGIRNTEAFF. CDR3 DNA sequence: TGTGCCAGCGCCGGTGGTATACGGAACACTGAAGCTTTCTTT.

This chain links TRBV4-1 with TRBJ2-7; a possible D gene is TRBD2 (6 bases). Germline V gene lookup returns CDR1 MGHRA and CDR2 YSYEKL. The CDR3 length is 17 residues. V was cut by 3 bases and J by 2 bases, with 20 bases left in between. The CDR3 DNA reads TGCGCCAGCAGCCAGGATAGCGGAGGGGCGGGGACCTACGAGCAGTACTTC. Its protein is CASSQDSGGAGTYEQYF.

The chain carries TRBV2 and TRBJ1-1; no definite D call. The CDR3 covers 12 residues. Trimming left V 7 bases short and J 0 bases short, with 6 bases between. CDR1 is SNHLY, CDR2 FYNNEI, per germline. This chain's CDR3 is CASIVVNTEAFF. The CDR3 DNA follows: TGTGCCAGCATCGTCGTGAACACTGAAGCTTTCTTT. Complete variable domain (other parts from reference TRBV2 and TRBJ1-1): EPEVTQTPSHQVTQMGQEVILRCVPISNHLYFYWYRQILGQKVEFLVSFYNNEISEKSEIFDDQFSVERPDGSNFTLKIRSTKLEDSAMYFCASIVVNTEAFFGQGTRLTVV.

The chain links TRBV9 to TRBJ2-5; 11 nucleotides line up with TRBD1. Trimming cost V 3 bases and J 2 bases; bases outside gene matches: 3. In germline, CDR1 is SGDLS, CDR2 YYNGEE. There are 15 residues in the CDR3. CDR3: CASSGGQGGQETQYF. The CDR3 region has the DNA TGTGCCAGCAGCGGGGGACAGGGGGGACAAGAGACCCAGTACTTC.

The J gene is TRBJ2-6, the V gene TRBV11-2, with a weak D call TRBD2 (6 bases). CDR1 and CDR2 (germline): SGHAT, FQNNGV. Deletions cut 3 bases from V and 0 bases from J, with 9 bases between. This CDR3 is built from 16 residues. DNA for the CDR3: TGTGCCAGCAGCTTTAGCGGCAGCTCTGGGGCCAACGTCCTGACTTTC. Its translation is CASSFSGSSGANVLTF.

A note on this clone: Other DNA sequences of this sample code for an identical CDR3. The V and J genes are TRBV19 and TRBJ2-1, with TRBD1 as a possible D gene (6 bases). The V gene's germline CDR1 is LNHDA and CDR2 SQIVND (reference sequence). The V end lost 6 bases, the J end lost 7 bases, and 7 bases lay between the germline ends. The CDR3 length is 11 residues. CDR3 sequence reads: CASRQGNEQFF. In DNA, the CDR3 is TGTGCCAGTAGACAGGGAAATGAGCAGTTCTTC.

This rearrangement joins TRBV7-2 to TRBJ2-3; no clear D. The V end was cut by 0 bases, the J end by 6 bases, with 13 bases between. The CDR3 runs to 15 residues. Looked up from germline, CDR1 is SGHTA and CDR2 is FQGNSA. Here the CDR3 reads CASSLASAGLDTQYF. CDR3 in DNA: TGTGCCAGCAGCTTAGCGTCTGCAGGATTGGATACGCAGTATTTT.

The chain is built from TRBV5-1 and TRBJ1-5; D ambiguous. The CDR3 has 15 amino acids. Trimming shortened V by 0 bases and J by 7 bases, and 14 bases separated the two germline ends. Germline CDR1 SGHRS, CDR2 YFSETQ. DNA for the CDR3: TGCGCCAGCAGCTTGGCCACGAGGGTGGGCCAGCCCCAGCATTTT. It encodes CASSLATRVGQPQHF.